Listed below are T cell receptor beta chains from one sample, sequenced in a study of blood T cell repertoires in COVID-19. TCRdb keeps only in-frame clones here, not all; method: immunoSEQ multiplex PCR. The sample holds about 340,000 clones, almost 90% seen once. The material sequenced was peripheral blood. The receptor set was obtained from a woman between 65 and 79 years old with COVID-19, enrolled during active disease. Each CDR3 is given with its conserved first and last residue. D genes are given only for firm matches. The size entry is marked missing in some rows and otherwise reads once, few, many or a size class.

>NA|NA|TRBJ1-2|TRBV5-6
TGTGCCAGCAGGAGTCGCTATGGCTACACCTTC
CASRSRYGYTF
>TRBD1|NA|TRBJ1-5|TRBV3-1/TRBV3-2
TGTGCCAGCAGCCAAGATAGCGGACAGGGGAGGAATCAGCCCCAGCATTTT
CASSQDSGQGRNQPQHF
>TRBD1|NA|TRBJ1-3|TRBV24-1
TGTGCCACCAGTGACCGGACAGGCTCTGGAAACACCATATATTTT
CATSDRTGSGNTIYF
>NA|NA|TRBJ1-2|TRBV5-4
TGTGCCAGCAGCTTGGCAGGCTCCAACCCCTATGGCTACACCTTC
CASSLAGSNPYGYTF
>TRBD1|NA|TRBJ1-2|TRBV3-1/TRBV3-2
TGTGCCAGCAGCCAGGGGACAGGGAATGTCTATGGCTACACCTTC
CASSQGTGNVYGYTF
>NA|NA|TRBJ1-1|TRBV29-1
TGCAGCGGGACGGGATTTCTAGGCACTGAAGCTTTCTTT
CSGTGFLGTEAFF
>TRBD1|NA|TRBJ1-1|TRBV11-2
TGTGCCAGCAGCTTACTGGGACAGACGAACACTGAAGCTTTCTTT
CASSLLGQTNTEAFF
>NA|few|TRBJ1-2|TRBV6-6
TGTGCCAGCAGCCCCTGGCCGAACTATGGCTACACCTTC
CASSPWPNYGYTF
>TRBD1|NA|TRBJ2-7|TRBV5-1
TGCGCCAGCAGCACCACCGGGACAGGGGTAGGGTACGAGCAGTACTTC
CASSTTGTGVGYEQYF
>NA|NA|TRBJ2-2|TRBV6-5
TGTGCCAGCCTCGGGTTGAGGACCGGGGAGCTGTTTTTT
CASLGLRTGELFF
>TRBD2|NA|TRBJ2-3|TRBV6-5
TGTGCCAGCAGTTACTCCAGACTAGCCCCTTTTGGGACGCAGTATTTT
CASSYSRLAPFGTQYF
>NA|NA|TRBJ1-1|TRBV2
TGTGCCAGCGCGACAATCCTGAACACTGAAGCTTTCTTT
CASATILNTEAFF
>TRBD2|once|TRBJ2-7|TRBV7-2
TGTGCCAGCAGCTCCGGGACTAGCGGGGGGTACGAGCAGTACTTC
CASSSGTSGGYEQYF
>TRBD1|NA|TRBJ1-2|TRBV10-3
TGTGCCATCAGCCCGTTGGGACAGGGGGAGAGCTATGGCTACACCTTC
CAISPLGQGESYGYTF